Below, 15 T cell receptor beta chains from the same sample are listed, as sequenced in a study of CD8+CD57+ T cells in acquired aplastic anemia. The sequenced patients had an expansion of CD8+CD57+ cells seen by flow cytometry. TCR beta VDJ and CDR3 were profiled, and genomic DNA was the template. TCRdb used MiXCR to reprocess the reads, holding one entry per CDR3 protein. Among hundreds of thousands of distinct CDR3 sequences, less than 35% were seen once, and the ten largest hold around 0.82%. The sample comprised sorted CD4+, CD8+, or CD8+CD57+ T cells (not recorded which) from PBMCs. The receptors originated from a human donor with aplastic anemia.

This clonotype was seen more than once but under ten times. One base away lies a much larger clone, so this may be a sequencing read error. The chain recombines TRBV19 with TRBJ1-4; 7 bases are a match to TRBD1. The CDR3 sequence is 15 residues long. Germline V gives CDR1 LNHDA, CDR2 SQIVND (reference sequence). The CDR3 DNA sequence: TGTGCCAGTGGTATAGCTGACAGGGCCCACGAAAAACTGTTTTTT. Amino acid sequence: CASGIADRAHEKLFF. Supplemented by reference TRBV19 and TRBJ1-4, the full variable domain reads DGGITQSPKYLFRKEGQNVTLSCEQNLNHDAMYWYRQDPGQGLRLIYYSQIVNDFQKGDIAEGYSVSREKKESFPLTVTSAQKNPTAFYLCASGIADRAHEKLFFGSGTQLSVL.

About this clonotype: A read error may produce the germline difference seen at one junction end. The chain carries TRBV19 and TRBJ1-3, with a possible D match to TRBD1 (5 bases). The V gene's germline CDR1 is LNHDA and CDR2 SQIVND (reference sequence). CDR3 length equals 17 residues. The DNA of the CDR3 is TGTGCCAGTGGTATACTAGGGACGGAGGATTCTGGAAACACCATATATTTT. It is translated as CASGILGTEDSGNTIYF.

The V and J genes are TRBV19 and TRBJ1-6, with unresolved D. This CDR3 is built from 13 residues. V lost 5 bases and J lost 16, with 18 bases in between. Germline V CDR1 and CDR2: LNHDA, SQIVND (reference sequence). CDR3 in amino acids: CASSPSRTEPLHF. The DNA of the CDR3 is TGTGCCAGTAGTCCTTCTCGAACGGAGCCTCTCCACTTT.

This clonotype was seen a single time. V usage is TRBV20-1 and J usage is TRBJ1-2, with 8 positions matching TRBD1. The CDR3 runs to 14 residues. The V gene's germline CDR1 is DFQATT and CDR2 SNEGSKA (reference sequence). V shed 3 bases, J shed 6 bases, and the junction held 9 bases outside the gene matches. CDR3 in DNA: TGCAGTGCTAGCCCGGACAGGGAGCATGATGGCTACACCTTC. Translation: CSASPDREHDGYTF.

This clonotype was observed at least ten times. This chain connects TRBV19 to TRBJ1-5; D unresolved. The CDR3 has 13 residues. Germline V lookup: CDR1 LNHDA, CDR2 SQIVND (reference sequence). Between the trimmed V and J ends, which lost 5 bases and 8 bases, there was a span of 13 bases. CDR3 nucleotides: TGTGCCAGTAGTGGGTCCCTTTGGAAGCCCCAGCATTTT. Encoded protein: CASSGSLWKPQHF.

This clonotype was seen many times. The J gene is TRBJ2-1, the V gene TRBV29-1; 9 nucleotides match TRBD2. Trimming removed 6 bases from V and 1 base from J; junction bases left unmatched: 4. The V gene's germline CDR1 is SQVTM and CDR2 ANQGSEA. This CDR3 contains 14 residues. The CDR3 DNA sequence: TGCAGCGTCAGCGGGAGGCTTTCCTACAATGAGCAGTTCTTC. Translating gives CSVSGRLSYNEQFF.

J is TRBJ1-5 and V is TRBV15; D gene uncertain. The CDR3 extends over 15 amino acids. Germline CDR1 is LNHNV and CDR2 is YYDKDF (reference sequence). Trimming shortened V by 10 bases and J by 4 bases, and 20 bases separated the two germline ends. CDR3 amino acids: CAISREVAWNQPQHF. The CDR3 region has the DNA TGTGCCATTAGCAGAGAGGTAGCTTGGAATCAGCCCCAGCATTTT.

This clonotype was picked up many times. The chain has TRBV19 and TRBJ1-1; TRBD1 might be the D (6 bases). The V end was cut by 3 bases, the J end by 12 bases, with 11 bases between. CDR3 length equals 11 residues. Looked up from germline, CDR1 is LNHDA and CDR2 is SQIVND (reference sequence). The CDR3 region is CASSITGLPFF. CDR3 DNA sequence: TGTGCCAGTAGTATCACAGGGTTGCCTTTCTTT.

This clonotype was picked up many times. The DNA is left out, because the CDR3 cannot be placed on it with certainty; the CDR3 is given as TCRdb lists it. The chain links TRBV12-3 or TRBV12-4 to TRBJ1-5. The CDR3 has 14 amino acids, counting both end residues. The CDR3 reads CASSTSEGGQPQHF.

The rearrangement uses TRBV7-6 and TRBJ2-7; TRBD1 might be the D (6 bases). The CDR3 has 13 amino acids. Per the germline V gene, CDR1 is SGHVS and CDR2 is FNYEAQ. V was shortened by 6 bases and J by 2 bases, with 11 bases between the two germline ends. The CDR3 DNA is TGTGCCAGCAGAGACAGGACCGCCTACGAGCAGTACTTC. Translated: CASRDRTAYEQYF.

This clonotype was detected ten times or more. The chain is built from TRBV12-3 or TRBV12-4 and TRBJ1-2, with D perhaps TRBD1 (6 bases). This CDR3 has 13 residues. The V end lost 5 bases, the J end lost 8 bases, and 15 bases lay between the germline ends. CDR3 nucleotide sequence: TGTGCCAGCAGTCCGCCAGGGGCCCAAGGCTACACCTTC. This gives the protein CASSPPGAQGYTF.

The chain couples TRBV6-1 to TRBJ1-3; the D is unclear. V was pared by 8 bases and J by 0 bases, with 17 bases between. The CDR3 has 16 amino acids. The V gene's germline CDR1 is MNHNS and CDR2 SASEGT. This CDR3 is CASGRLLGSSGNTIYF. The CDR3 DNA reads TGTGCCAGCGGCAGACTCTTGGGCAGCTCTGGAAACACCATATATTTT.

The rearrangement uses TRBV7-6 and TRBJ1-5; D is perhaps TRBD1 (5 bases). Trimming removed 9 bases from V and 0 bases from J, with 12 bases in between. The CDR3 loop spans 14 amino acids. The germline gives CDR1 SGHVS, CDR2 FNYEAQ. The CDR3 loop reads CARGGMISNQPQHF. In nucleotides, the CDR3 is TGTGCCAGGGGGGGAATGATTAGCAATCAGCCCCAGCATTTT.

As regards this clonotype: This clone may be a read error of a much larger clone one base away. The V gene is TRBV29-1, the J gene TRBJ2-1, with 11 bases aligning to TRBD1. Per the germline V gene, CDR1 is SQVTM and CDR2 is ANQGSEA. This CDR3 has 14 amino acids. The CDR3 DNA reads TGCAGCGTAAGGGACAGGGGGATTTACAGTGAGCAGTTCTTC. Translating it yields CSVRDRGIYSEQFF.

The chain uses TRBV15 and TRBJ1-6; 7 bases match TRBD1. The CDR3 loop spans 15 amino acids. The germline V gene has CDR1 LNHNV and CDR2 YYDKDF (reference sequence). V shed 0 bases and J 7 bases; nucleotides not matched to a gene: 3. The CDR3 nucleotides read TGTGCCACCAGCAGAGATGGACAGGCCAATTCACCCCTCCACTTT. This sequence encodes CATSRDGQANSPLHF.